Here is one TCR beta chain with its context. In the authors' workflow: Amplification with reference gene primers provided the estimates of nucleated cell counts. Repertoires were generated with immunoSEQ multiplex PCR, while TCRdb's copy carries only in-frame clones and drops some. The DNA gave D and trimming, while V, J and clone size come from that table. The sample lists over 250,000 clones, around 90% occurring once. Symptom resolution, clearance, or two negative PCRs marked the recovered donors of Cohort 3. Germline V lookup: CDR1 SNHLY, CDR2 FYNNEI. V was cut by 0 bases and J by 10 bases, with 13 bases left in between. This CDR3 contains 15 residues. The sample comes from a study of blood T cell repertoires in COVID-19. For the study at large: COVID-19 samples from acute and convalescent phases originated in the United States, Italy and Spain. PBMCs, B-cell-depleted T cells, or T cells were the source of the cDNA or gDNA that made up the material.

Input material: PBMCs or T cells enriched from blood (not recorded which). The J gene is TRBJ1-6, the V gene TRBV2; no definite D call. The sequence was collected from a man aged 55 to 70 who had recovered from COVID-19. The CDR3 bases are TGTGCCAGCAGTGAAGCACACCCAAGTACATCACCCCTCCACTTT. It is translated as CASSEAHPSTSPLHF. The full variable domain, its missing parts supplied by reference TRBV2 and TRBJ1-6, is EPEVTQTPSHQVTQMGQEVILRCVPISNHLYFYWYRQILGQKVEFLVSFYNNEISEKSEIFDDQFSVERPDGSNFTLKIRSTKLEDSAMYFCASSEAHPSTSPLHFGNGTRLTVT.